A single sample is the source of the 2 T cell receptor beta chains below, sequenced in a study of Ad26.COV2.S vaccination and SARS-CoV-2 variants. Measured with immunoSEQ multiplex PCR; TCRdb has only the in-frame clones, and not every one. The sample includes more than 300,000 clones, about nine tenths of them seen just once. The treatment here: around 19 received Ad26.COV2.S at low or high dose, single or two shots; five or six received placebo; per-sample allocation not given. On day 63 after the first injection, vaccine and placebo recipients gave samples. This specimen consisted of peripheral blood, obtained in a trial of Ad26.COV2.S vaccine versus placebo. These receptors all come from a person aged 18-60 years who received the Ad26.COV2.S COVID-19 vaccine or a placebo.

The gene calls are TRBV7-2 and TRBJ1-1, with 7 bases fitting TRBD1. CDR1 and CDR2 (germline): SGHTA, FQGNSA. The CDR3 is 16 residues long. The trim removed 6 bases at V and 1 base at J, leaving 11 bases unmatched. CDR3 in DNA: TGTGCCAGCAGTCCCCCTCGGACAGGTTGGAACACTGAAGCTTTCTTT. Translation: CASSPPRTGWNTEAFF.

The gene calls are TRBV5-5 and TRBJ1-2; D remains ambiguous. There are 12 residues in the CDR3. The germline gives CDR1 SGHKS, CDR2 YYEKEE (reference sequence). V lost 3 bases and J 4 bases, leaving 7 bases between the germline ends. The CDR3 region is CASSSGPYGYTF. The CDR3 nucleotides read TGTGCCAGCAGCTCCGGACCCTATGGCTACACCTTC.